This entry concerns a single T cell receptor (beta chain). The antigen is unknown. This sample was taken from a study of blood T cell dynamics during melanoma immunotherapy. Across the whole study: Patients with metastatic melanoma got pembrolizumab or nivolumab-ipilimumab as first-line care.

Time point defined: pre-treatment baseline. No patient had earlier systemic cancer treatment, concurrent immunosuppressants, or another active cancer. Every bulk PBMC sample received the same 350 ng of DNA. Generated by immunoSEQ multiplex PCR, the TCRdb table keeps only in-frame clones and is missing some. The top ten hold roughly 7.1% of the sample, which has 17,000 or so clones, 83% seen once. Germline CDR1 MNHNS, CDR2 SASEGT. There are 13 residues in the CDR3. The junction had 5 bases not matched to a gene; V was cut back by 6 bases and J by 10 bases. General observations from the study: Clones driving repertoire changes may be melanoma-specific or general immune activation.

The clonotype originates from a human donor with melanoma. The chain joins TRBV6-1 to TRBJ1-6; TRBD1 aligns across 8 bases. Sequencing used blood, obtained from a patient treated with checkpoint blockade. The CDR3 DNA sequence: TGTGCCAGCAGCGAGACAGGGGTCTCACCCCTCCACTTT. This codes for CASSETGVSPLHF.